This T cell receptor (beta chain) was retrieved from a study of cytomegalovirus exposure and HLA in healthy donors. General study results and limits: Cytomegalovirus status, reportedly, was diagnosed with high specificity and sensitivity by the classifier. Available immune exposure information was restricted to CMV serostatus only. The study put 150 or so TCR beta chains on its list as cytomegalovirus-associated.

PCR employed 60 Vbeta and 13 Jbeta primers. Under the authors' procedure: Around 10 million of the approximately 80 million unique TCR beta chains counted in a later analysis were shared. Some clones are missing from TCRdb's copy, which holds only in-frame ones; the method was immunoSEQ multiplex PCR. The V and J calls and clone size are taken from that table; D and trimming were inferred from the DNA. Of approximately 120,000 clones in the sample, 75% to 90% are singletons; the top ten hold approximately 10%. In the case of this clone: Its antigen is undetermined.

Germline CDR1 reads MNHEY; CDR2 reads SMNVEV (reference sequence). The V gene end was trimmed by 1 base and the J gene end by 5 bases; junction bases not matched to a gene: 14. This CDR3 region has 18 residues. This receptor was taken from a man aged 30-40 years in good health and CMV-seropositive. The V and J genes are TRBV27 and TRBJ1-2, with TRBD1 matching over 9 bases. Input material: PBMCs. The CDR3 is CASSLLTSTGTGTYGYTF. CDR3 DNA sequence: TGTGCCAGCAGTTTATTGACGAGTACCGGGACAGGGACGTATGGCTACACCTTC.